The present T cell receptor beta chain was sequenced within a study of vaccination effects on CD4 cells after COVID-19. Comment on this clone: The antigen remains undetermined.

Sequencing used immunoSEQ multiplex PCR; TCRdb keeps in-frame clones, though not all of them. The table has some 40,000 clones, less than 85% seen once; the top ten hold roughly 3.5%. Subsequent to a culture period of under 11 days, CD4+ T cells were isolated. Their SARS-CoV-2 infection, verified by PCR, occurred between March and December 2020. Participants each got two BNT162b2 or mRNA-1273 vaccine doses. The origin of this receptor is a human donor who had a prior SARS-CoV-2 infection. The source material was CD4+ T cells from PBMCs cultured without peptide, sampled after COVID-19 vaccination.

This chain's CDR3 is CATRRRVQETQYF. CDR3 DNA sequence: TGTGCCACACGGAGGCGGGTTCAAGAGACCCAGTACTTC. The V gene is TRBV6-5, the J gene TRBJ2-5; a possible D gene is TRBD2 (5 bases). From germline, CDR1 is MNHEY and CDR2 SVGAGI. Trimming removed 10 bases from V and 2 bases from J, with 14 bases in between. The CDR3 spans 13 residues.